The 27 T cell receptor beta chains presented below share a single source sample, sequenced in a study of response to subunit inactivated influenza vaccine. TCRdb redid the calling of the RT-PCR reads with MiXCR, one entry per CDR3 protein. The sample lists about 170,000 distinct CDR3 sequences; less than 15% were seen once. This sample was shared with a second study, whose subject was T cells expressing NK-cell markers. That work states: It was by 5'RACE template switching with UMIs that TCR beta cDNA was made.

The material was CD8+ T cells sorted from PBMCs, obtained roughly 13 days after vaccination. The receptors stem from a middle-aged man who received an inactivated influenza vaccine.

Ten or more counts support this clonotype. V gene TRBV4-1 combines with J gene TRBJ2-7; perhaps TRBD1 as D (7 bases). The CDR3 has 15 amino acids. Trimming shortened V by 5 bases and J by 4 bases, and 18 bases separated the two germline ends. Germline assignment: CDR1 MGHRA and CDR2 YSYEKL. The CDR3 coding sequence is TGCGCCAGCAGCAAGAGACAGGGAGGTATTTACGAGCAGTACTTC. Translating it yields CASSKRQGGIYEQYF.

This clonotype was observed a handful of times. The chain couples TRBV3-1 to TRBJ1-1; 10 nucleotides line up with TRBD1. CDR3 length: 17 amino acids. Germline CDR1 is LGHDT and CDR2 is YNNKEL (reference sequence). Trimming cost V 1 base and J 2 bases; bases outside gene matches: 7. The CDR3 nucleotides are TGTGCCAGCAGCCAAGCTCCGGGACAGGGGTTTAACACTGAAGCTTTCTTT. Encoded protein: CASSQAPGQGFNTEAFF.

This chain connects TRBV24-1 to TRBJ2-1; 10 bases line up with TRBD2. The length of the CDR3 is 15 residues. Germline V CDR1 and CDR2: KGHDR, SFDVKD. The V gene end was trimmed by 6 bases and the J gene end by 7 bases; junction bases not matched to a gene: 8. CDR3 sequence: CATSLSGGRANEQFF. The CDR3 DNA sequence: TGTGCCACCAGTCTTAGCGGGGGGAGGGCTAATGAGCAGTTCTTC.

This clonotype appeared a few times. This chain connects TRBV7-9 to TRBJ1-1; 7 bases are a match to TRBD1. This CDR3 is 13 amino acids long. Trimming at V came to 3 bases and at J to 7 bases, leaving 5 bases not matched to a gene. Germline V lookup: CDR1 SEHNR, CDR2 FQNEAQ (reference sequence). CDR3 residues: CASSLGRQGEAFF. The CDR3 bases are TGTGCCAGCAGCTTGGGTAGACAGGGTGAAGCTTTCTTT.

This clonotype has at least ten counts. The V gene is TRBV7-2, the J gene TRBJ2-7; 9 positions agree with TRBD2. The CDR3 sequence is 16 residues long. V was pared by 1 base and J by 0 bases, with 4 bases of the junction left unmatched. The germline gives CDR1 SGHTA, CDR2 FQGNSA. The CDR3 here is CASSLGSGRSSYEQYF. The DNA of the CDR3 is TGTGCCAGCAGCTTAGGAAGCGGGAGGAGCTCCTACGAGCAGTACTTC. The complete variable domain, with remaining parts taken from reference TRBV7-2 and TRBJ2-7, reads GAGVSQSPSNKVTEKGKDVELRCDPISGHTALYWYRQSLGQGLEFLIYFQGNSAPDKSGLPSDRFSAERTGGSVSTLTIQRTQQEDSAVYLCASSLGSGRSSYEQYFGPGTRLTVT.

The rearrangement uses TRBV4-3 and TRBJ2-3; 7 nucleotides align to TRBD1. The CDR3 is made up of 18 amino acids. V was clipped by 0 bases and J by 5 bases; unmatched bases: 14. Looked up from germline, CDR1 is LGHNA and CDR2 is YSLEER. This chain's CDR3 is CASSQDKVYEGAVDTQYF. CDR3 DNA: TGCGCCAGCAGCCAAGATAAGGTCTACGAGGGGGCGGTAGATACGCAGTATTTT.

The rearrangement joins TRBV5-1 to TRBJ2-3; D perhaps matches TRBD2 (6 bases). CDR1 and CDR2 (germline): SGHRS, YFSETQ. Trimming removed 4 bases at V and 5 bases at J, with 26 bases between. The CDR3 spans 18 residues. Here the CDR3 reads CASSRGGDAGWLIDTQYF. The CDR3 nucleotides read TGCGCCAGCAGCAGGGGTGGCGACGCGGGGTGGCTAATAGATACGCAGTATTTT.

This clonotype was counted a few times. The chain links TRBV13 to TRBJ1-3; D is undetermined. This CDR3 comprises 15 residues. Germline V gene data show CDR1 as PRHDT and CDR2 as FYEKMQ (reference sequence). The V gene lost 4 bases and the J gene lost 0 bases, with 10 bases spanning the gap. The CDR3 spells CASSSKGVSGNTIYF. The CDR3 DNA is TGTGCCAGCAGCTCCAAGGGCGTCTCTGGAAACACCATATATTTT.

This clonotype showed up just a few times. This sequence joins TRBV19 and TRBJ2-1; 11 bases are shared with TRBD1. CDR3 size: 15 residues. CDR1 and CDR2 (germline): LNHDA, SQIVND (reference sequence). V shed 6 bases, J shed 2 bases, and the junction held 3 bases outside the gene matches. Here the CDR3 reads CASSRDRGTYNEQFF. DNA for the CDR3: TGTGCCAGTAGCCGGGACAGGGGGACCTACAATGAGCAGTTCTTC. Full variable domain (rest looked up from reference TRBV19 and TRBJ2-1): DGGITQSPKYLFRKEGQNVTLSCEQNLNHDAMYWYRQDPGQGLRLIYYSQIVNDFQKGDIAEGYSVSREKKESFPLTVTSAQKNPTAFYLCASSRDRGTYNEQFFGPGTRLTVL.

This clonotype was observed a few times. V and J are TRBV6-5 and TRBJ2-2, with TRBD2 identical over 7 bases. With V trimmed by 2 bases and J by 6 bases, 9 bases remained unmatched. Germline V lookup: CDR1 MNHEY, CDR2 SVGAGI. This CDR3 spans 16 amino acids. The CDR3 DNA reads as TGTGCCAGCAGTTACAACCCCGGACTAGTGGCCGGGGAGCTGTTTTTT. Translated: CASSYNPGLVAGELFF.

In the case of this clonotype: This may be a read error: a much more frequent sequence differs by one nucleotide. The gene calls are TRBV7-9 and TRBJ2-7; D ambiguous. V lost 5 bases and J 8 bases, leaving 10 bases between the germline ends. This CDR3 has 11 residues. CDR1 is SEHNR, CDR2 FQNEAQ, per germline (reference sequence). DNA for the CDR3: TGTGCCAGCAGCACCCTAGGCCAGCAGTACTTC. This gives the protein CASSTLGQQYF.

This rearrangement joins TRBV5-6 to TRBJ2-1; 7 positions match TRBD2. With V trimmed by 4 bases and J by 0 bases, 10 bases remained unmatched. CDR3 length: 17 residues. CDR1 is SGHDT and CDR2 is YYEEEE in the germline V gene. The CDR3 DNA follows: TGTGCCAGCAGCCTTCTCACTAGCGCCTTCTCCTACAATGAGCAGTTCTTC. This codes for CASSLLTSAFSYNEQFF.

V usage is TRBV20-1 and J usage is TRBJ2-5; perhaps TRBD1 as D (6 bases). V was pared by 5 bases and J by 5 bases, with 15 bases between. CDR1 is DFQATT, CDR2 SNEGSKA, per germline (reference sequence). CDR3 size: 13 residues. The CDR3: CSARLRGMETQYF. The CDR3 nucleotides read TGCAGTGCTCGCCTGAGGGGGATGGAGACCCAGTACTTC.

This clonotype was counted ten times or more. This chain joins TRBV28 and TRBJ1-1, with D hard to call. The ends were cut back, 9 bases at V and 3 bases at J, with 14 bases in the middle. The V gene's germline CDR1 is MDHEN and CDR2 SYDVKM. This CDR3 contains 13 residues. CDR3 sequence: CASALPEHTEAFF. In DNA form, the CDR3 reads TGTGCCAGTGCCCTTCCGGAACACACTGAAGCTTTCTTT.

This rearrangement joins TRBV11-2 to TRBJ2-7, with 11 bases fitting TRBD1. After removal of 4 bases from V and 3 bases from J, the junction contained 14 bases not matched to a gene. Looked up from germline, CDR1 is SGHAT and CDR2 is FQNNGV. The CDR3 is 18 residues long. In DNA, the CDR3 is TGTGCCAGCAGCTCTGGGTGGGGACAGGGGGGCGCGGACTACGAGCAGTACTTC. It specifies CASSSGWGQGGADYEQYF.

The chain links TRBV28 to TRBJ1-1; D is ambiguous. CDR1 MDHEN and CDR2 SYDVKM come from the germline V gene. The ends were cut back, 8 bases at V and 4 bases at J, with 20 bases in the middle. This CDR3 is built from 15 residues. The CDR3, as DNA: TGTGCCAGCTCAACCCGGGGAGGGTGGGGCACTGAAGCTTTCTTT. This sequence encodes CASSTRGGWGTEAFF.

The chain recombines TRBV20-1 with TRBJ2-1; the match to TRBD2 covers 11 bases. The CDR3 consists of 15 residues. The trim removed 4 bases at V and 6 bases at J, leaving 8 bases unmatched. CDR1 and CDR2 (germline): DFQATT, SNEGSKA (reference sequence). CDR3 DNA: TGCAGTGCTATAAGACTAGCGGGAAATGCCAATGAGCAGTTCTTC. This sequence encodes CSAIRLAGNANEQFF.

The rearrangement links TRBV5-1 to TRBJ2-7; D possibly matches TRBD1 or TRBD2 (6 bases each). This CDR3 contains 14 residues. V lost 7 bases, J lost 3 bases, and 17 bases lay in between. Germline CDR1 reads SGHRS; CDR2 reads YFSETQ. The CDR3 coding sequence is TGCGCCAGCGCTACTGGAGGGGGTGGCTACGAGCAGTACTTC. This codes for CASATGGGGYEQYF. Full variable domain (remainder filled in from reference TRBV5-1 and TRBJ2-7): KAGVTQTPRYLIKTRGQQVTLSCSPISGHRSVSWYQQTPGQGLQFLFEYFSETQRNKGNFPGRFSGRQFSNSRSEMNVSTLELGDSALYLCASATGGGGYEQYFGPGTRLTVT.

This sequence joins TRBV29-1 and TRBJ2-2; 10 bases align to TRBD1. With 4 bases clipped from V and 2 bases from J, the junction kept 13 bases outside the gene matches. The CDR3 is 18 residues long. Germline CDR1 is SQVTM and CDR2 is ANQGSEA. The CDR3 nucleotides read TGCAGCGTTGTCGGGGCGGACAGGGGGGCTTTTAACACCGGGGAGCTGTTTTTT. The encoded protein is CSVVGADRGAFNTGELFF.

The rearrangement links TRBV5-1 to TRBJ2-1; tentatively, D is TRBD1 or TRBD2 (6 bases each). V gave up 3 bases and J gave up 0 bases, with 19 bases separating them. Germline V gene sequence: CDR1 SGHRS, CDR2 YFSETQ. This CDR3 is built from 18 residues. CDR3 sequence (DNA): TGCGCCAGCAGCTGGAGGGGGGACACCCATAGCTCCTACAATGAGCAGTTCTTC. This sequence encodes CASSWRGDTHSSYNEQFF.

Only a few counts were recorded for this clonotype. The chain couples TRBV24-1 to TRBJ2-1; TRBD2 might be the D (5 bases). Trimming removed 3 bases from V and 3 bases from J, with 8 bases in between. The CDR3 is 14 residues long. Germline V gene sequence: CDR1 KGHDR, CDR2 SFDVKD. Here the CDR3 DNA reads TGTGCCACCAGTGATACTAGGGACTACAATGAGCAGTTCTTC. This sequence encodes CATSDTRDYNEQFF.

The V gene is TRBV4-2, the J gene TRBJ2-2, with a weak D call TRBD2 (5 bases). The CDR3 is 13 amino acids. The germline CDR1 and CDR2 sequences are LGHNA and YNFKEQ. V was pared by 1 base and J by 7 bases, with 7 bases between. The CDR3 sequence is CASSQGGGGELFF. The DNA of the CDR3 is TGTGCCAGCAGCCAAGGTGGAGGCGGGGAGCTGTTTTTT.

The chain has TRBV18 and TRBJ2-7; 12 bases line up with TRBD2. There are 15 residues in the CDR3. Germline CDR1 KGHSH, CDR2 LQKENI. V trimming: 1 base; J trimming: 4 bases; junction bases outside the gene matches: 2. The CDR3 DNA is TGTGCCAGCTCACCACTGACTAGCGGGAGTTACGAGCAGTACTTC. Its translation: CASSPLTSGSYEQYF.

A note on this clonotype: A read error may account for a junction end that differs from germline. The chain uses TRBV7-7 and TRBJ2-2; TRBD1 matches at 8 bases. The CDR3 sequence is 15 residues long. Germline V lookup: CDR1 SSHAT, CDR2 FNYEAQ (reference sequence). The chain's CDR3 is CASSPRTGLDGELFF. The DNA for the CDR3 is TGTGCTAGCAGCCCGCGGACAGGGTTGGACGGGGAGCTGTTTTTT.

The V gene is TRBV2, the J gene TRBJ2-1; 11 nucleotides line up with TRBD2. Germline V gene lookup returns CDR1 SNHLY and CDR2 FYNNEI. This CDR3 has 18 amino acids. The J segment lost 5 bases and the V segment lost 3 bases, leaving 12 bases of the junction unmatched. As DNA, the CDR3 is TGTGCCAGCAGTGAGAGATTTGCTAGCGGGGGGTTCCACAATGAGCAGTTCTTC. It encodes CASSERFASGGFHNEQFF.

This clonotype has just a few counts. The CDR3 sequence is CASSELGLAGDNEQFF. For the CDR3, the DNA is TGTGCCAGCAGTGAACTGGGACTAGCGGGAGACAATGAGCAGTTCTTC. The chain joins TRBV2 to TRBJ2-1, with TRBD2 matching 14 bases. This CDR3 has 16 amino acids. The V gene end was trimmed by 2 bases and the J gene end by 5 bases; junction bases not matched to a gene: 2. Germline lookup yields CDR1 SNHLY and CDR2 FYNNEI.

This chain connects TRBV4-1 to TRBJ1-1; D call uncertain. This CDR3 spans 15 amino acids. V lost 0 bases to trimming and J lost 6 bases, with 14 bases between them. Germline lookup yields CDR1 MGHRA and CDR2 YSYEKL. This chain's CDR3 is CASSQESLGKAEAFF. The CDR3 DNA follows: TGCGCCAGCAGCCAAGAATCTCTTGGTAAGGCTGAAGCTTTCTTT.